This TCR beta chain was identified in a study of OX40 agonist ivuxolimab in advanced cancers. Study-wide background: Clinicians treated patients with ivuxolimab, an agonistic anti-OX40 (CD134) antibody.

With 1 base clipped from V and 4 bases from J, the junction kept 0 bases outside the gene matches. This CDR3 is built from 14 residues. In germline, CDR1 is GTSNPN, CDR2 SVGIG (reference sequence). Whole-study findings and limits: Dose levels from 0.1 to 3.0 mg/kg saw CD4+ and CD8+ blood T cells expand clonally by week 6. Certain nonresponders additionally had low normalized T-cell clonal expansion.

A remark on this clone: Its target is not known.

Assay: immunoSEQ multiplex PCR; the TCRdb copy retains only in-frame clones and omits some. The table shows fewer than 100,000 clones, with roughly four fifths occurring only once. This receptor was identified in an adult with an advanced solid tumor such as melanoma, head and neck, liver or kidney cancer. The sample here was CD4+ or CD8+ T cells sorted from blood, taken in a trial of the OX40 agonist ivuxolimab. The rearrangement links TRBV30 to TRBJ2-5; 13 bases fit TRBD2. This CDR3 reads CAWSGLAGGETQYF. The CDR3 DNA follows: TGTGCCTGGAGTGGACTAGCGGGAGGAGAGACCCAGTACTTC.